Each of the 25 T cell receptor beta chains below was sequenced from the same sample in a study. TCRdb reprocessed the 5' RACE reads with MiXCR, giving one entry per CDR3 protein. This table has 9,400 or so distinct CDR3 sequences, about a sixth appearing once. The sample was memory CD4+ T cells sorted from blood. The subset is: memory CD4+ T cells, CD4+CD45RO+CD25-. The receptors shown here come from a female donor with breast cancer.

This clonotype came up a few times. This clone may be a read error of a much larger clone one base away. The rearrangement joins TRBV12-3 or TRBV12-4 to TRBJ1-6; D call uncertain. CDR3 length: 12 residues. V lost 5 bases and J lost 12, with 11 bases in between. The CDR3 region has the DNA TGTGCCAGCAGTGTAATAAGTGGACCCCTCCACTTT. Amino acids: CASSVISGPLHF.

This clonotype was detected many times. The chain employs TRBV30 and TRBJ2-1, with 9 bases matching TRBD2. CDR1 is GTSNPN and CDR2 is SVGIG in the germline V gene (reference sequence). Germline trimming cut 3 bases from V and 5 bases from J; bases unmatched to any gene: 8. The CDR3 runs 15 residues. CDR3 sequence (DNA): TGTGCCTGGAGCCCCGGGCTAGCGGGAAACAATGAGCAGTTCTTC. Its translation is CAWSPGLAGNNEQFF.

By sample share, this clonotype is medium-sized. This chain uses TRBV6-5 with TRBJ1-1; TRBD1 matches 8 bases. The ends lost 5 bases at V and 3 bases at J; junction bases unmatched: 2. CDR3 length equals 13 residues. The germline V gene has CDR1 MNHEY and CDR2 SVGAGI. The CDR3 nucleotides read TGTGCCAGCAGTCAGACAGGGGACACTGAAGCTTTCTTT. As protein: CASSQTGDTEAFF.

Relative to its sample, this clonotype is medium-sized. This chain connects TRBV5-1 to TRBJ2-1; D unclear. The germline V gene has CDR1 SGHRS and CDR2 YFSETQ. The CDR3 consists of 15 residues. With 0 bases removed from V and 5 bases from J, the gap between germline ends came to 12 bases. The CDR3 sequence: CASSLEAGPNNEQFF. CDR3 coding DNA: TGCGCCAGCAGCTTGGAAGCAGGCCCCAACAATGAGCAGTTCTTC.

This clonotype is medium-sized (0.01 to 0.1%). The rearrangement joins TRBV7-3 to TRBJ2-3, with D tentatively TRBD1 (6 bases). Trimming took off 5 bases at V and 6 bases at J, with 15 bases between the two ends. The length of the CDR3 is 14 residues. In germline, CDR1 is SGHTA, CDR2 FQGTGA. This chain's CDR3 is CASSTQGPPDTQYF. The CDR3 coding sequence is TGTGCCAGCAGCACCCAGGGGCCCCCTGATACGCAGTATTTT.

This clonotype was observed a few times. A much larger clone differs from this one at a single base, so this may be a read error. This rearrangement joins TRBV6-2 or TRBV6-3 to TRBJ2-2; D is uncertain. CDR3 length: 13 amino acids. The V end was cut by 2 bases, the J end by 6 bases, with 7 bases between. Germline loops: CDR1 MNHEY, CDR2 SVGEGT. The CDR3 nucleotides are TGTGCCAGCAGTTACAGGGCCGCCGGGGAGCTGTTTTTT. Its protein is CASSYRAAGELFF.

Concerning this clonotype itself: This may stem from a read error, because a much larger clone lies one nucleotide away. A read error is likely, as this CDR3 ends without the conserved phenylalanine or tryptophan. The V call is TRBV12-3 or TRBV12-4, the J call TRBJ1-5; D might be TRBD1 (5 bases). CDR3 length equals 15 residues. V was pared by 6 bases and J by 9 bases, with 21 bases between. The CDR3 here is CASRVVGRDFWPQHL. The CDR3, as DNA: TGTGCCAGCAGAGTTGTGGGACGGGACTTCTGGCCCCAGCATCTT.

V gene TRBV6-6 combines with J gene TRBJ1-4; D not resolved. The V and J ends lost 4 bases and 6 bases respectively, with 6 bases between them. CDR3 size: 12 residues. CDR1 MNHNY and CDR2 SVGAGI come from the germline V gene (reference sequence). For the CDR3, the DNA is TGTGCCAGCAGTTTATCGGATGAAAAACTGTTTTTT. This codes for CASSLSDEKLFF.

In regard to this clonotype: This may arise from a read error, as a much more abundant clone is one base away. The V call is TRBV28, the J call TRBJ1-4, with no clear D. CDR3 size: 13 residues. Germline V gives CDR1 MDHEN, CDR2 SYDVKM. The CDR3 sequence: CASRRARNEKLLF. CDR3 bases: TGTGCCAGCAGGAGAGCCCGTAATGAAAAACTGCTTTTT.

This clonotype was seen many times. A junction boundary mismatches the germline segment, possibly from a read error. J is TRBJ2-5 and V is TRBV20-1; TRBD2 matches 12 bases. The length of the CDR3 is 15 residues. The germline gives CDR1 DFQATT, CDR2 SNEGSKA (reference sequence). The CDR3 sequence is CSARERTSGAGTQYF. DNA for the CDR3: TGCAGTGCAAGAGAAAGGACTAGCGGGGCTGGGACCCAGTACTTC.

This clonotype is medium-sized by share. One end of the junction varies from germline; a read error may be responsible. The chain links TRBV6-6 to TRBJ1-4; D call uncertain. CDR1 is MNHNY and CDR2 is SVGAGI in the germline V gene (reference sequence). The CDR3 is 13 residues long. The CDR3 DNA is TGTGCCAGCAGTTATGGCCTATATGAAGAACTGTTTTTT. Translating it yields CASSYGLYEELFF.

Relative to its sample, this clonotype is medium-sized (0.01 to 0.1%). The J gene is TRBJ1-3, the V gene TRBV6-5, with D possibly being TRBD1 (5 bases). Trimming took off 6 bases at V and 0 bases at J, with 9 bases between the two ends. This CDR3 has 14 amino acids. Germline loops: CDR1 MNHEY, CDR2 SVGAGI. The CDR3 DNA sequence: TGTGCCAGCAGCGCGGGGCACTCTGGAAACACCATATATTTT. The encoded protein is CASSAGHSGNTIYF.

At least ten counts were recorded for this clonotype. The chain is built from TRBV5-1 and TRBJ1-6, with TRBD1 matching over 7 bases. Germline V gene lookup returns CDR1 SGHRS and CDR2 YFSETQ. V was pared by 5 bases and J by 5 bases, with 7 bases of the junction left unmatched. The CDR3 has 15 residues. CDR3 nucleotides: TGCGCCAGCAGACCGACAGGGTCGAATAATTCACCCCTCCACTTT. The encoded protein is CASRPTGSNNSPLHF.

This clonotype is categorized as medium-sized. V and J are TRBV4-3 and TRBJ1-6; D ambiguous. CDR3 size: 16 residues. V was pared by 4 bases and J by 7 bases, with 17 bases between. Germline CDR1 and CDR2: LGHNA and YSLEER. The CDR3 loop is CASSRGGPRVNSPLHF. CDR3 nucleotide sequence: TGCGCCAGCAGCCGAGGCGGCCCTAGGGTAAATTCACCCCTCCACTTT.

In this sample, this clonotype is medium-sized. The chain couples TRBV7-8 to TRBJ1-2; D gene uncertain. The CDR3 consists of 13 residues. Trimming removed 2 bases at V and 2 bases at J, with 6 bases between. Germline V CDR1 and CDR2: SGHVS, FQNEAQ. CDR3 bases: TGTGCCAGCAGCTTAAGGCCGAACTATGGCTACACCTTC. The encoded protein is CASSLRPNYGYTF.

Within the sample, this clonotype is medium-sized (0.01 to 0.1%). This chain links TRBV4-1 with TRBJ1-3, with a weak D call TRBD1 (5 bases). The length of the CDR3 is 17 residues. Deletions cut 5 bases from V and 1 base from J, with 18 bases between. Germline CDR1 is MGHRA and CDR2 is YSYEKL. The CDR3 is CASSRQGMILSGNTIYF. The CDR3 DNA reads TGCGCCAGCAGCAGGCAGGGAATGATACTGTCTGGAAACACCATATATTTT.

This clonotype ranks as medium-sized. V and J are TRBV7-9 and TRBJ2-1, with D possibly TRBD1 on 6 matching bases. Per germline, CDR1 SEHNR and CDR2 FQNEAQ (reference sequence). The germline V and J ends were trimmed by 1 base and 10 bases, with 14 bases remaining between them. There are 14 residues in the CDR3. The DNA for the CDR3 is TGTGCCAGCAGCTTAGATGTACAGGGCAGGGAGCAGTTCTTC. Translating gives CASSLDVQGREQFF.

This clonotype has a single count. A read error may produce the germline difference seen at one junction end. The V and J genes are TRBV7-2 and TRBJ2-1, with D possibly matching TRBD2 (6 bases). Germline V CDR1 and CDR2: SGHTA, FQGNSA. The CDR3 is made up of 16 amino acids. This CDR3 is CASSLERVHSYNDQFF. CDR3 bases: TGTGCCAGCAGCTTGGAGCGGGTACACTCCTACAATGATCAGTTCTTC.

This clonotype was picked up a small number of times. Possible read error: a much larger clone is one base away. In this CDR3 the conserved last residue, phenylalanine or tryptophan, is missing, so a read error is likely. This chain links TRBV20-1 with TRBJ2-2; no reliable D call. Trimming left V 0 bases short and J 2 bases short, with 13 bases between. The CDR3 is made up of 16 amino acids. The germline gives CDR1 DFQATT, CDR2 SNEGSKA (reference sequence). The CDR3 reads CSARDEAGENTGELFL. The CDR3 coding sequence is TGCAGTGCTAGAGATGAGGCAGGCGAAAACACCGGGGAGCTGTTTCTT.

This clonotype is labeled medium-sized (0.01 to 0.1%). V and J are TRBV7-9 and TRBJ2-6, with 7 positions matching TRBD1. There are 18 residues in the CDR3. Germline V gene data show CDR1 as SEHNR and CDR2 as FQNEAQ (reference sequence). V lost 5 bases, J lost 3 bases, and 13 bases stayed unmatched. The CDR3 sequence is CASSKGTERKFGANVLTF. CDR3 DNA sequence: TGTGCCAGCAGCAAAGGGACAGAACGAAAATTTGGGGCCAACGTCCTGACTTTC.

By sample share, this clonotype is medium-sized (0.01 to 0.1%). The V gene is TRBV28, the J gene TRBJ1-5; 7 bases match TRBD1. From germline, CDR1 is MDHEN and CDR2 SYDVKM. After removal of 3 bases from V and 4 bases from J, the junction contained 3 bases not matched to a gene. This CDR3 has 14 amino acids. CDR3 in amino acids: CASSFDRENQPQHF. In nucleotides, the CDR3 is TGTGCCAGCAGTTTTGACAGGGAGAATCAGCCCCAGCATTTT.

By share, this clonotype ranks as medium-sized (0.01 to 0.1%). The gene calls are TRBV5-1 and TRBJ1-4; perhaps TRBD1 as D (6 bases). Trimming took 7 bases from V and 8 from J, leaving 18 bases between them. Per the germline V gene, CDR1 is SGHRS and CDR2 is YFSETQ. The CDR3 runs to 14 residues. CDR3 bases: TGCGCCAGCCGTCCTCCGGGGGCGGGCGAAAAACTGTTTTTT. Its translation is CASRPPGAGEKLFF.

In its sample, this clonotype is medium-sized. This chain connects TRBV5-1 to TRBJ1-2; 9 bases are a match to TRBD1. Germline loops: CDR1 SGHRS, CDR2 YFSETQ. V shed 0 bases and J 7 bases; nucleotides not matched to a gene: 7. The CDR3 spans 15 residues. This chain's CDR3 is CASSLVSGTGSGYTF. The CDR3, as DNA: TGCGCCAGCAGCTTGGTGAGCGGGACAGGGTCTGGCTACACCTTC.

This clonotype is termed medium-sized. V and J are TRBV5-1 and TRBJ2-7, with D perhaps given as TRBD1 or TRBD2 (5 bases each). V dropped 4 bases and J dropped 5 bases, with 22 bases sitting between them. CDR1 SGHRS and CDR2 YFSETQ come from the germline V gene. This CDR3 is built from 16 residues. The CDR3 sequence is CASSAGIGMGVDEQYF. The DNA of the CDR3 is TGCGCCAGCAGCGCTGGAATAGGGATGGGGGTGGACGAGCAGTACTTC.

This clonotype came up a few times. A much larger clone lies one base from this, so it may be a read error. This chain links TRBV4-2 with TRBJ2-3; 9 bases match TRBD2. CDR3 length: 17 residues. The V gene end was trimmed by 2 bases and the J gene end by 9 bases; junction bases not matched to a gene: 15. Germline CDR1 LGHNA, CDR2 YNFKEQ. CDR3 protein: CASSQLFRSGGKETQYF. CDR3 sequence (DNA): TGTGCCAGCAGCCAACTGTTCCGTAGCGGGGGTAAAGAGACGCAGTATTTT.